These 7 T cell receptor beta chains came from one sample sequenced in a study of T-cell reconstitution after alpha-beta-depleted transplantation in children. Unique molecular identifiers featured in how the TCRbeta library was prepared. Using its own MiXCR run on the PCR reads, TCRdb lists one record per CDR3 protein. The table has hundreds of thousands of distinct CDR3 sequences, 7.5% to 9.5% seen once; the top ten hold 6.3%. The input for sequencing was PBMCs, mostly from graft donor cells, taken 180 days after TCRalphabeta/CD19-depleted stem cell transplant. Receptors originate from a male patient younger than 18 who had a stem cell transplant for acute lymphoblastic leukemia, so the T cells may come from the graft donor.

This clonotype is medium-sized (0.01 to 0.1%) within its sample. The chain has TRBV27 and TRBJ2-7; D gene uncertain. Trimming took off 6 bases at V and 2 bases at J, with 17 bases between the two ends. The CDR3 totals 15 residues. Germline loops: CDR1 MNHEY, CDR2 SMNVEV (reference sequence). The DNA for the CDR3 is TGTGCCAGCAGCTTAGGTTGGGTGTCGGCCTACGAGCAGTACTTC. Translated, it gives CASSLGWVSAYEQYF.

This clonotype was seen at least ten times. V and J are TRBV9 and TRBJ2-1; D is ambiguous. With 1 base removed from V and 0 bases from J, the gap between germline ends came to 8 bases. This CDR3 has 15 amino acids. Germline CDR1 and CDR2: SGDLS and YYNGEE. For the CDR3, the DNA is TGTGCCAGCAGCGTAAACCCGAGCTCCTACAATGAGCAGTTCTTC. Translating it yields CASSVNPSSYNEQFF.

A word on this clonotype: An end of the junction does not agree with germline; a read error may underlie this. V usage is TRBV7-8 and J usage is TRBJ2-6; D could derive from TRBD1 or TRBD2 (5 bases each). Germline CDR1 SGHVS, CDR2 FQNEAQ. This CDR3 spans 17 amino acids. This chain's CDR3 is CASSSTTEISGGNVLTF. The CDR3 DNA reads TGTGCCAGCAGCTCCACGACAGAAATTTCTGGGGGCAACGTCCTGACTTTC.

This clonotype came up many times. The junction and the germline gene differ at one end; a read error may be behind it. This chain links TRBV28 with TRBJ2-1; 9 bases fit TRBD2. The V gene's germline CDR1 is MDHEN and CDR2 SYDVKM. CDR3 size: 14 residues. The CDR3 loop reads CASRREGSNNEQFF. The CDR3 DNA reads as TGTGCCAGCAGGCGGGAGGGCTCCAACAATGAGCAGTTCTTC.

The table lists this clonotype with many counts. CDR3 residues: CASSPGLAGPETQYF. DNA of the CDR3: TGTGCCAGCAGCCCGGGACTAGCGGGGCCAGAGACCCAGTACTTC. The gene calls are TRBV7-7 and TRBJ2-5; the match to TRBD2 covers 13 bases. Trimming cost V 5 bases and J 4 bases; bases outside gene matches: 4. The CDR3 length is 15 residues. Germline values: CDR1 SSHAT, CDR2 FNYEAQ (reference sequence).

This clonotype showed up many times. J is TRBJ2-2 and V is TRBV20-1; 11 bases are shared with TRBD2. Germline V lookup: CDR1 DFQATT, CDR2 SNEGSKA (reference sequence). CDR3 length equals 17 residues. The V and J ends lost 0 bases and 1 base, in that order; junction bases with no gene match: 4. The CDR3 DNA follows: TGCAGTGCTAGAGAGGCCGGGACTAGCGGGAACACCGGGGAGCTGTTTTTT. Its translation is CSAREAGTSGNTGELFF.

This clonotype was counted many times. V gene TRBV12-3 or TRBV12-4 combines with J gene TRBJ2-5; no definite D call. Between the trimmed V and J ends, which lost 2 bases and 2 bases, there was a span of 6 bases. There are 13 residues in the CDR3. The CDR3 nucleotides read TGTGCCAGCAGTTTAAACGTACAAGAGACCCAGTACTTC. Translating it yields CASSLNVQETQYF.